The clone carrying this TCR beta chain was recorded many times. Its antigen is still unknown. This entry belongs to a study of glioma-infiltrating T cells. V was trimmed by 10 bases and J by 1 base, leaving 13 bases between them. Germline V gene lookup returns CDR1 SNHLY and CDR2 FYNNEI. The CDR3 covers 13 residues. Using RNA template, CDR3s of TCR alpha and beta were amplified with iRepertoire arm-PCR. For one-step reverse transcription and amplification, about 85-400 ng of tissue mRNA or PBMC total RNA was used. Using its own MiXCR run on the multiplex PCR reads, TCRdb lists one record per CDR3 protein. This table holds under 200,000 distinct CDR3 sequences, about 47% found once. Findings and limits, study-wide: Tissue-blood divergence was below expectation in non-neoplastic patients, above in gliomas.

The genes are TRBV2 and TRBJ1-1; D not certain. What was sequenced was glioma tissue, nonneoplastic brain tissue, or PBMCs (not recorded which). This sequence was found in a human donor with low-grade glioma or glioblastoma, undergoing nonglioma brain surgery, or in good health (not recorded which). In nucleotides, the CDR3 is TGTGCCACCGTTCGTTTGTCGAACACTGAAGCTTTCTTT. Translating it yields CATVRLSNTEAFF. The variable domain in full, completed from reference TRBV2 and TRBJ1-1, reads EPEVTQTPSHQVTQMGQEVILRCVPISNHLYFYWYRQILGQKVEFLVSFYNNEISEKSEIFDDQFSVERPDGSNFTLKIRSTKLEDSAMYFCATVRLSNTEAFFGQGTRLTVV.